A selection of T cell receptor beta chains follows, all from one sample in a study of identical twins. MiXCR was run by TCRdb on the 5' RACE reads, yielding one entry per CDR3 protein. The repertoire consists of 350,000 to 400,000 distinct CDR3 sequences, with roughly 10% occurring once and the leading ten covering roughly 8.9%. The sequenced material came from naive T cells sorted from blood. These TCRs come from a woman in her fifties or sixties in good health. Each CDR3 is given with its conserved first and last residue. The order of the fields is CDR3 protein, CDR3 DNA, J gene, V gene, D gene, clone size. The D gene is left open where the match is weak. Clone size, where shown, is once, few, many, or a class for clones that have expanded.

CDR3: CSARGWLGQGSSYEQYF
DNA: TGCAGTGCTAGGGGCTGGCTCGGACAGGGTTCCTCCTACGAGCAGTACTTC
J: TRBJ2-7
V: TRBV20-1
D: TRBD1
size: many

CDR3: CAATDGRRETQYF
DNA: TGTGCCGCCACGGACGGTCGACGAGAGACCCAGTACTTC
J: TRBJ2-5
V: TRBV10-3
D: .
size: .

CDR3: CSARVSGRIEDTQYF
DNA: TGCAGTGCTAGAGTTAGCGGGAGGATTGAGGATACGCAGTATTTT
J: TRBJ2-3
V: TRBV20-1
D: TRBD2
size: many

CDR3: CASSSSGETQYF
DNA: TGTGCCAGCAGTTCTAGCGGGGAGACCCAGTACTTC
J: TRBJ2-5
V: TRBV12-3/TRBV12-4
D: TRBD2
size: many

CDR3: CASSLGGQGYNEQFF
DNA: TGCGCCAGCAGCCTGGGGGGACAGGGGTACAATGAGCAGTTCTTC
J: TRBJ2-1
V: TRBV5-1
D: TRBD1
size: many

CDR3: CASSTPGLATEDQYF
DNA: TGTGCCAGCAGTACACCGGGACTAGCGACGGAAGACCAGTACTTC
J: TRBJ2-5
V: TRBV2
D: TRBD2
size: few

CDR3: CASSRGLESSYEQYF
DNA: TGCGCCAGCAGCAGGGGACTGGAAAGCTCCTACGAGCAGTACTTC
J: TRBJ2-7
V: TRBV5-1
D: .
size: .

CDR3: CAISVLAGGEQFF
DNA: TGTGCCATCAGTGTACTAGCGGGAGGTGAGCAGTTCTTC
J: TRBJ2-1
V: TRBV10-3
D: TRBD2
size: many

CDR3: CASGFIPPRGAEAFF
DNA: TGTGCTAGTGGTTTTATCCCACCTAGAGGGGCTGAAGCTTTCTTT
J: TRBJ1-1
V: TRBV12-5
D: .
size: few

CDR3: CSARGFSGTEAYNEQFF
DNA: TGCAGTGCTAGAGGCTTTTCCGGGACAGAAGCCTACAATGAGCAGTTCTTC
J: TRBJ2-1
V: TRBV20-1
D: TRBD1
size: many

CDR3: CAATGDVELFF
DNA: TGTGCCGCCACAGGGGATGTGGAGCTGTTTTTT
J: TRBJ2-2
V: TRBV10-3
D: TRBD1
size: .

CDR3: CASRRTGQGETQYF
DNA: TGTGCCAGTAGACGGACAGGACAAGGAGAGACCCAGTACTTC
J: TRBJ2-5
V: TRBV19
D: TRBD1
size: .

CDR3: CASSRTSGIAGELFF
DNA: TGTGCCAGCAGCAGGACTAGCGGGATTGCCGGGGAGCTGTTTTTT
J: TRBJ2-2
V: TRBV6-4
D: TRBD2
size: few

CDR3: CASSQEGQGRNEQFF
DNA: TGCGCCAGCAGCCAAGAGGGACAGGGGCGGAATGAGCAGTTCTTC
J: TRBJ2-1
V: TRBV4-1
D: TRBD1
size: many

CDR3: CSVDSAGGVYYSEQFF
DNA: TGCAGCGTTGATTCAGCGGGAGGGGTGTACTACTCGGAGCAGTTCTTC
J: TRBJ2-1
V: TRBV29-1
D: TRBD2
size: .

CDR3: CASSLAGRGPYNEQFF
DNA: TGCGCCAGCAGCTTGGCTGGGCGGGGGCCCTACAATGAGCAGTTCTTC
J: TRBJ2-1
V: TRBV5-1
D: .
size: many

CDR3: CSASQARGHTDTQYF
DNA: TGCAGTGCTAGTCAAGCCCGGGGCCACACAGATACGCAGTATTTT
J: TRBJ2-3
V: TRBV20-1
D: .
size: .

CDR3: CATSRRRETDTQYF
DNA: TGTGCCACCAGCAGGAGGCGGGAAACGGATACGCAGTATTTT
J: TRBJ2-3
V: TRBV15
D: .
size: many

CDR3: CASNPKGAVNTGELFF
DNA: TGTGCCAGCAACCCAAAGGGGGCTGTGAACACCGGGGAGCTGTTTTTT
J: TRBJ2-2
V: TRBV7-9
D: TRBD1
size: .

CDR3: CATKRQAIPGANVLTF
DNA: TGTGCCACCAAAAGACAGGCCATACCTGGGGCCAACGTCCTGACTTTC
J: TRBJ2-6
V: TRBV19
D: .
size: .

CDR3: CASSETRDSEQFF
DNA: TGCGCCAGCAGTGAAACGAGGGACAGTGAGCAGTTCTTC
J: TRBJ2-1
V: TRBV10-2
D: TRBD1
size: many

CDR3: CASSIDRDILGYTF
DNA: TGTGCCAGTAGTATAGATCGAGACATACTTGGCTACACCTTC
J: TRBJ1-2
V: TRBV19
D: .
size: few

CDR3: CASSTGTLNTEAFF
DNA: TGTGCCAGCAGCACTGGGACCCTGAACACTGAAGCTTTCTTT
J: TRBJ1-1
V: TRBV5-6
D: .
size: .

CDR3: CASRKWEGYNEQFF
DNA: TGTGCCAGCAGGAAGTGGGAGGGTTACAATGAGCAGTTCTTC
J: TRBJ2-1
V: TRBV12-3/TRBV12-4
D: TRBD2
size: many

CDR3: CASRLAAGSYNEQFF
DNA: TGTGCCAGCAGGTTGGCAGCGGGATCCTACAATGAGCAGTTCTTC
J: TRBJ2-1
V: TRBV2
D: TRBD2
size: few

CDR3: CASSLLDNEKLFF
DNA: TGCGCCAGCAGCTTGTTGGACAATGAAAAACTGTTTTTT
J: TRBJ1-4
V: TRBV5-1
D: .
size: few

CDR3: CASSLGAPATNEKLFF
DNA: TGCGCCAGCAGCTTGGGGGCACCGGCAACTAATGAAAAACTGTTTTTT
J: TRBJ1-4
V: TRBV5-1
D: .
size: .

CDR3: CASSLRAGLAGDEQFF
DNA: TGTGCCAGCAGCTTAAGGGCGGGACTAGCGGGAGATGAGCAGTTCTTC
J: TRBJ2-1
V: TRBV7-9
D: TRBD2
size: .

CDR3: CASSPLFRGLYNEQFF
DNA: TGTGCCAGCTCACCCTTATTCAGGGGGCTCTACAATGAGCAGTTCTTC
J: TRBJ2-1
V: TRBV18
D: TRBD1
size: many

CDR3: CASSKKMQGGTREETQYF
DNA: TGTGCCAGCAGCAAAAAAATGCAGGGGGGGACTAGAGAGGAGACCCAGTACTTC
J: TRBJ2-5
V: TRBV21-1
D: .
size: many

CDR3: CSAFEETQYF
DNA: TGCAGTGCTTTTGAAGAGACCCAGTACTTC
J: TRBJ2-5
V: TRBV20-1
D: .
size: .

CDR3: CASSKGQVASPLHF
DNA: TGCGCCAGCAGCAAGGGACAGGTGGCGTCACCCCTCCACTTT
J: TRBJ1-6
V: TRBV5-1
D: TRBD1
size: few

CDR3: CSVEEPGLPYEQYF
DNA: TGCAGCGTTGAAGAGCCCGGACTACCCTACGAGCAGTACTTC
J: TRBJ2-7
V: TRBV29-1
D: .
size: .

CDR3: CSVDASVQGEQFF
DNA: TGCAGCGTTGACGCTAGTGTACAAGGGGAGCAGTTCTTC
J: TRBJ2-1
V: TRBV29-1
D: .
size: few

CDR3: CASSHSGSAGETQYF
DNA: TGTGCCAGTAGCCATAGCGGGAGCGCTGGAGAGACCCAGTACTTC
J: TRBJ2-5
V: TRBV19
D: TRBD2
size: few

CDR3: CASSIEDADTQYF
DNA: TGTGCCAGTAGTATAGAGGACGCAGATACGCAGTATTTT
J: TRBJ2-3
V: TRBV19
D: .
size: few

CDR3: CASSQGVAALSTDTQYF
DNA: TGCGCCAGCAGCCAAGGGGTAGCGGCCCTAAGCACAGATACGCAGTATTTT
J: TRBJ2-3
V: TRBV4-1
D: .
size: few

CDR3: CASSPTGGEETQYF
DNA: TGTGCCAGCAGCCCAACAGGGGGCGAGGAGACCCAGTACTTC
J: TRBJ2-5
V: TRBV9
D: TRBD1
size: many

CDR3: CASSDQGSRGTQYF
DNA: TGCGCCAGCAGTGACCAGGGGAGTCGAGGTACGCAGTATTTT
J: TRBJ2-3
V: TRBV10-2
D: .
size: many